This T cell receptor (beta chain) is drawn from a study of graft-versus-host responses after intestinal transplantation. Findings and limits, study-wide: Early post-transplant HvG declines were associated with peak circulating GvH clone levels. Recipient bone marrow held GvH clones, some seen earlier in ileum or blood.

CDR1 and CDR2 from the germline V gene are MDHEN and SYDVKM. V dropped 6 bases and J dropped 7; count of bases not matched to a gene: 14. The CDR3 extends over 15 amino acids. In the case of this clone: The antigen remains unidentified.

Measured with immunoSEQ multiplex PCR; TCRdb has only the in-frame clones, and not every one. Of tens of thousands of clones listed, 92% are singletons. This clonotype was obtained from a human donor who was the organ donor for an intestinal transplant. The chain employs TRBV28 and TRBJ2-5; 7 bases fit TRBD1. The material was unstimulated CD4+ T cells sorted from spleen or lymph node cells, obtained before transplant. CDR3 nucleotide sequence: TGTGCCAGCAGAGACAGGGAAGCTGATTTAGGGACCCAGTACTTC. Its translation: CASRDREADLGTQYF. Full variable domain (outside the CDR3, taken from reference TRBV28 and TRBJ2-5): DVKVTQSSRYLVKRTGEKVFLECVQDMDHENMFWYRQDPGLGLRLIYFSYDVKMKEKGDIPEGYSVSREKKERFSLILESASTNQTSMYLCASRDREADLGTQYFGPGTRLLVL.